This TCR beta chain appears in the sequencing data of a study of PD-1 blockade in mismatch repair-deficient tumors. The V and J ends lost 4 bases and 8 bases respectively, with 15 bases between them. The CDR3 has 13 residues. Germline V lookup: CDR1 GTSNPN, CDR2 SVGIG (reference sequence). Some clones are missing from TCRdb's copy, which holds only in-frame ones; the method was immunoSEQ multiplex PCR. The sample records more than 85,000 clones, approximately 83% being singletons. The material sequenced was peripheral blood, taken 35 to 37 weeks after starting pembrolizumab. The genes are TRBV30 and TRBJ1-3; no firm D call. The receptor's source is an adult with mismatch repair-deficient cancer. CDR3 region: CAWIWPGGDTIYF. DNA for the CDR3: TGTGCCTGGATTTGGCCCGGTGGGGACACCATATATTTT.